Below, 28 T cell receptor beta chains from the same sample are listed, as sequenced in a study of shared clonotypes between healthy human individuals (dated by TCRdb to about 2020). The library was prepared using the immunoSEQ multiplex PCR assay. TCRdb's version of the immuneACCESS table is confined to in-frame rearrangements and falls short of the full clone set. An unresolved V gene accounts for under half of the shortfall where checked; the remainder is of unknown origin. Counted in this sample were around 1.5 million clones; roughly 98% of them appeared once. Together, the top ten hold 0.45% of the sample. Sample: naive CD4+ T cells sorted from blood. The sample's cell subset or site label is to be understood as: CD45RA+ positively selected. Receptors were obtained from a man aged 30-40 years in good health.

About this clone: Additional DNA sequences in this sample encode the identical CDR3. The rearrangement links TRBV28 to TRBJ2-5; 9 bases are shared with TRBD1. Losses at the gene ends were 6 bases for V and 4 bases for J; bases not matched to a gene: 6. The CDR3 has 14 amino acids. The germline CDR1 and CDR2 sequences are MDHEN and SYDVKM. The DNA for the CDR3 is TGTGCCAGCAGCCGGGACAGGGTTGTAGAGACCCAGTACTTC. Translating it yields CASSRDRVVETQYF.

The chain combines TRBV5-1 with TRBJ2-7; 8 bases map to TRBD1. The V and J ends lost 1 base and 6 bases, in that order; junction bases with no gene match: 9. The germline V gene has CDR1 SGHRS and CDR2 YFSETQ. The CDR3 runs 15 residues. CDR3 loop: CASSLTVSGTGEQYF. CDR3 bases: TGCGCCAGCAGCTTGACAGTCTCCGGGACAGGCGAGCAGTACTTC.

The chain recombines TRBV10-3 with TRBJ2-7, with D perhaps TRBD1 (6 bases). V was clipped by 7 bases and J by 6 bases, with 10 bases between them. Germline CDR1 and CDR2: ENHRY and SYGVKD. The CDR3 loop spans 11 amino acids. The DNA of the CDR3 is TGTGCCATCAAAGGGACAAGCGAGCAGTACTTC. Its translation is CAIKGTSEQYF.

V is TRBV28 and J is TRBJ2-3; TRBD2 aligns across 10 bases. CDR3 length: 15 residues. The germline V gene has CDR1 MDHEN and CDR2 SYDVKM. J was trimmed by 2 bases and V by 4 bases; bases with no gene match: 3. CDR3 protein: CASSWTSGYTDTQYF. The CDR3 DNA is TGTGCCAGCAGTTGGACTAGCGGCTACACAGATACGCAGTATTTT.

This clone came up once. In DNA form, the CDR3 reads TGTGCCAGCAGCTTGCGGTACGAGCAGTACTTC. It is translated as CASSLRYEQYF. This rearrangement joins TRBV5-8 to TRBJ2-7, with D unresolved. Trimming took off 1 base at V and 4 bases at J, with 3 bases between the two ends. The germline V gene encodes CDR1 SGHTS and CDR2 YDEGEE. The CDR3 length is 11 residues.

As concerns this clone: Other DNA sequences in the sample encode the same CDR3. V is TRBV18 and J is TRBJ2-3; D is undetermined. This CDR3 has 14 amino acids. V was clipped by 2 bases and J by 0 bases, with 6 bases between them. Germline values: CDR1 KGHSH, CDR2 LQKENI. DNA of the CDR3: TGTGCCAGCTCACCAGGGCAAAGCACAGATACGCAGTATTTT. It codes for CASSPGQSTDTQYF. The full variable domain, completed using reference TRBV18 and TRBJ2-3, is NAGVMQNPRHLVRRRGQEARLRCSPMKGHSHVYWYRQLPEEGLKFMVYLQKENIIDESGMPKERFSAEFPKEGPSILRIQQVVRGDSAAYFCASSPGQSTDTQYFGPGTRLTVL.

J is TRBJ2-1 and V is TRBV6-1; 10 bases match TRBD2. The CDR3 spans 16 residues. Trimming took 4 bases from V and 2 from J; bases not matched to a gene: 5. Germline CDR1 reads MNHNS; CDR2 reads SASEGT. CDR3 sequence reads: CASSAALAGAYNEQFF. The DNA of the CDR3 is TGTGCCAGCAGTGCCGCCCTAGCGGGAGCCTACAATGAGCAGTTCTTC.

The chain links TRBV29-1 to TRBJ2-2; 10 positions agree with TRBD2. Per germline, CDR1 SQVTM and CDR2 ANQGSEA. CDR3 length: 14 amino acids. The trim removed 6 bases at V and 5 bases at J, leaving 6 bases unmatched. The CDR3 sequence is CSVSSGSGTGELFF. The CDR3 nucleotides read TGCAGCGTATCTAGCGGGAGCGGGACCGGGGAGCTGTTTTTT.

The rearrangement joins TRBV5-1 to TRBJ1-2, with D perhaps matching TRBD1 (5 bases). Germline values: CDR1 SGHRS, CDR2 YFSETQ. The CDR3 length is 15 residues. Trimming removed 4 bases at V and 2 bases at J, with 15 bases between. Written as DNA, the CDR3 is TGCGCCAGCAGCACGGACACGACGAGGAACTATGGCTACACCTTC. This gives the protein CASSTDTTRNYGYTF.

This clone was recorded once. V usage is TRBV13 and J usage is TRBJ2-1, with 10 bases fitting TRBD2. CDR1 and CDR2 (germline): PRHDT, FYEKMQ (reference sequence). The trim removed 5 bases at V and 6 bases at J, leaving 7 bases unmatched. The length of the CDR3 is 15 residues. CDR3 region: CASSRGLAASNEQFF. DNA for the CDR3: TGTGCCAGCAGCCGAGGACTAGCGGCCTCCAATGAGCAGTTCTTC.

The chain is built from TRBV7-2 and TRBJ2-7, with 7 bases lining up with TRBD2. Germline loops: CDR1 SGHTA, CDR2 FQGNSA. The CDR3 loop spans 14 amino acids. The V segment lost 8 bases and the J segment 9 bases; nucleotides outside the gene matches: 16. DNA of the CDR3: TGTGCCAGCTCATCATTAGGGAGGGGCGCGGGGCAGTACTTC. The encoded protein is CASSSLGRGAGQYF.

The J gene is TRBJ1-5, the V gene TRBV6-1, with D unclear. The V gene lost 7 bases and the J gene lost 0 bases, with 7 bases spanning the gap. CDR1 MNHNS and CDR2 SASEGT come from the germline V gene. The CDR3 has 13 residues. The CDR3 protein is CASTTYSNQPQHF. CDR3 bases: TGTGCCAGCACTACGTATAGCAATCAGCCCCAGCATTTT.

V gene TRBV28 combines with J gene TRBJ1-2, with D possibly being TRBD1 (6 bases). Germline CDR1 reads MDHEN; CDR2 reads SYDVKM. V lost 6 bases, J lost 7 bases, and 27 bases lay in between. The CDR3 extends over 17 amino acids. CDR3 amino acids: CASRLTAGTRVVGGYTF. DNA for the CDR3: TGTGCCAGCAGGTTAACCGCCGGGACAAGAGTGGTAGGTGGCTACACCTTC.

The rearrangement uses TRBV21-1 and TRBJ2-7; TRBD2, as called in the table, went unchecked against the DNA. TRBV21-1 is labeled a pseudogene. The CDR3 is made up of 17 amino acids. DNA of the CDR3: TGTGCCAGCAGCACCGGTAGCGGGAGTGTGGGCTCCTACGAGCAGTACTTC. As protein: CASSTGSGSVGSYEQYF.

The rearrangement uses TRBV6-5 and TRBJ1-5; a weak D match, TRBD1 (5 bases). V was trimmed by 5 bases and J by 3 bases, leaving 11 bases between them. Germline V gene data show CDR1 as MNHEY and CDR2 as SVGAGI. The CDR3 extends over 14 amino acids. The CDR3 DNA is TGTGCCAGCAGTAGGGGCCCCCCCAATCAGCCCCAGCATTTT. It codes for CASSRGPPNQPQHF.

This chain joins TRBV6-5 and TRBJ2-3; 8 nucleotides match TRBD2. Germline values: CDR1 MNHEY, CDR2 SVGAGI. The junction had 4 bases not matched to a gene; V was cut back by 6 bases and J by 2 bases. This CDR3 has 14 residues. CDR3: CASRPLADTDTQYF. CDR3 DNA: TGTGCCAGCAGGCCACTAGCGGACACAGATACGCAGTATTTT.

The CDR3 is CAWSQGGGELFF. CDR3 nucleotides: TGTGCCTGGAGCCAGGGTGGAGGGGAGCTGTTTTTT. The gene calls are TRBV30 and TRBJ2-2, with D maybe TRBD1 (5 bases). Looked up from germline, CDR1 is GTSNPN and CDR2 is SVGIG (reference sequence). The CDR3 contains 12 residues. Trimming took 3 bases from V and 8 from J, leaving 10 bases between them.

V is TRBV2 and J is TRBJ1-4; tentative D call: TRBD1 (6 bases). CDR3 length equals 12 residues. V was trimmed by 7 bases and J by 8 bases, leaving 11 bases between them. CDR1 and CDR2 from the germline V gene are SNHLY and FYNNEI. CDR3 amino acids: CASTWTAEKLFF. CDR3 sequence (DNA): TGTGCCAGCACCTGGACAGCCGAAAAACTGTTTTTT.

This chain connects TRBV10-3 to TRBJ1-5, with D possibly TRBD1 on 6 matching bases. The germline V and J ends were trimmed by 3 bases and 6 bases, with 6 bases remaining between them. From germline, CDR1 is ENHRY and CDR2 SYGVKD. This CDR3 spans 12 amino acids. The CDR3 region has the DNA TGTGCCATCAGTGAACAGGGTCAGCCCCAGCATTTT. Residues: CAISEQGQPQHF.

This sequence joins TRBV11-2 and TRBJ2-7; D call uncertain. This CDR3 spans 15 amino acids. Germline V gives CDR1 SGHAT, CDR2 FQNNGV. Between the trimmed V and J ends, which lost 1 base and 6 bases, there was a span of 16 bases. The CDR3 DNA follows: TGTGCCAGCAGCTTAGGAGCCCCGGGCCCCCGCGAGCAGTACTTC. This gives the protein CASSLGAPGPREQYF.

This clone was recorded only once. The chain has TRBV2 and TRBJ2-7; 10 bases agree with TRBD2. V gave up 6 bases and J gave up 0 bases; unmatched junction bases: 5. Germline V lookup: CDR1 SNHLY, CDR2 FYNNEI. The CDR3 totals 15 residues. The CDR3 loop is CASRGWTSGSYEQYF. Written as DNA, the CDR3 is TGTGCCAGCAGGGGATGGACTAGCGGCTCCTACGAGCAGTACTTC.

The chain links TRBV5-4 to TRBJ1-1; tentative D call: TRBD1 (6 bases). Germline CDR1 and CDR2: SGHNT and YYREEE (reference sequence). V was cut by 4 bases and J by 3 bases, with 16 bases left in between. The CDR3 sequence is 15 residues long. The DNA of the CDR3 is TGTGCCAGCAGCAAGCTACCAGGGGCCTACACTGAAGCTTTCTTT. It is translated as CASSKLPGAYTEAFF.

This clone was observed a handful of times. This rearrangement joins TRBV10-3 to TRBJ1-3; 7 bases match TRBD1. This CDR3 has 11 amino acids. The junction had 0 bases not matched to a gene; V was cut back by 9 bases and J by 4 bases. Looked up from germline, CDR1 is ENHRY and CDR2 is SYGVKD. As DNA, the CDR3 is TGTGCCATGGGACAGGGAAACACCATATATTTT. Its protein product is CAMGQGNTIYF.

This rearrangement joins TRBV28 to TRBJ2-2, with no clear D. CDR1 is MDHEN, CDR2 SYDVKM, per germline. Trimming removed 10 bases at V and 4 bases at J, with 10 bases between. The CDR3 consists of 12 residues. This CDR3 reads CATKTLTGELFF. The CDR3, as DNA: TGTGCCACCAAAACCCTCACCGGGGAGCTGTTTTTT.

This chain's CDR3 is CTTREGSGSYNEQFF. CDR3 DNA sequence: TGTACCACCCGGGAGGGTAGCGGTTCCTACAATGAGCAGTTCTTC. The rearrangement links TRBV2 to TRBJ2-1, with TRBD2 identical over 8 bases. The CDR3 runs 15 residues. CDR1 and CDR2 from the germline V gene are SNHLY and FYNNEI.

This clone is a singleton in its sample. In nucleotides, the CDR3 is TGTGCCAGCAGGAGGGTAGCAGATCGGATCACTGAAGCTTTCTTT. Translated: CASRRVADRITEAFF. This chain uses TRBV6-1 with TRBJ1-1, with D unclear. Trimming pared 6 bases from V and 4 bases from J, leaving 18 bases between. Germline CDR1 reads MNHNS; CDR2 reads SASEGT. The CDR3 contains 15 residues.

This clone is a singleton in its sample. The chain combines TRBV18 with TRBJ2-1, with 8 bases identical to TRBD2. The CDR3 totals 15 residues. The trim removed 2 bases at V and 7 bases at J, leaving 7 bases unmatched. CDR1 and CDR2 (germline): KGHSH, LQKENI. The CDR3 nucleotides read TGTGCCAGCTCACCAACTAGCGGAGGTAGTAATGAGCAGTTCTTC. This gives the protein CASSPTSGGSNEQFF. Variable domain in full (rest from reference TRBV18 and TRBJ2-1): NAGVMQNPRHLVRRRGQEARLRCSPMKGHSHVYWYRQLPEEGLKFMVYLQKENIIDESGMPKERFSAEFPKEGPSILRIQQVVRGDSAAYFCASSPTSGGSNEQFFGPGTRLTVL.

This rearrangement joins TRBV5-5 to TRBJ1-1; weak D call: TRBD1 (5 bases). From germline, CDR1 is SGHKS and CDR2 YYEKEE (reference sequence). The CDR3 spans 12 residues. Trimming removed 4 bases from V and 6 bases from J, with 10 bases in between. The CDR3 reads CASSVTVSEAFF. The CDR3 nucleotides read TGTGCCAGCAGCGTGACAGTCTCTGAAGCTTTCTTT.